These 21 T cell receptor beta chains share one sample of origin, sequenced in a study of neurological immune-mediated disorders (dated by TCRdb to the late 2010s). Library method: 5' RACE. These reads were obtained on an Illumina HiSeq 2500. TCRdb reran the public reads through fastp at Q25 and MiXCR, keeping productive beta chains. A single entry per CDR3 protein holds the most common genes and DNA from its merged rows. In this sample the table shows about 120,000 distinct CDR3 sequences, roughly 3.2% of which occur a single time. About 1.2% of the sample is held by the ten biggest clonotypes. Sequenced input: PBMCs. The source is a woman in her 30s with multiple sclerosis.

Turning to this clonotype: A much larger clone lies a single base off, so this may be a read error. The CDR3 sequence: CASQDYSNQPQNF. CDR3 nucleotide sequence: TGTGCCAGCCAGGATTATAGCAATCAGCCCCAGAATTTT. V usage is TRBV10-3 and J usage is TRBJ1-5; D gene ambiguous. The V gene's germline CDR1 is ENHRY and CDR2 SYGVKD. This CDR3 contains 13 residues.

The table lists this clonotype with many counts. V and J are TRBV16 and TRBJ1-1, with 9 bases fitting TRBD1. The length of the CDR3 is 14 residues. Germline values: CDR1 KGHSY, CDR2 FQNENV. After removal of 4 bases from V and 7 bases from J, the junction contained 7 bases not matched to a gene. Here the CDR3 DNA reads TGTGCCAGCAGCCTCCGGGGACAGGGAGGTGAAGCTTTCTTT. Residues: CASSLRGQGGEAFF. Variable domain in full (rest from reference TRBV16 and TRBJ1-1): GEEVAQTPKHLVRGEGQKAKLYCAPIKGHSYVFWYQQVLKNEFKFLISFQNENVFDETGMPKERFSAKCLPNSPCSLEIQATKLEDSAVYFCASSLRGQGGEAFFGQGTRLTVV.

This clonotype was recorded a few times. The rearrangement uses TRBV30 and TRBJ2-7, with no clear D. CDR1 is GTSNPN and CDR2 is SVGIG in the germline V gene (reference sequence). The CDR3 sequence is 13 residues long. V was clipped by 3 bases and J by 5 bases, with 14 bases between them. The DNA of the CDR3 is TGTGCCTGGAGCCGAGGTATTGGGAACGAGCAGTACTTC. Protein product: CAWSRGIGNEQYF.

Notes on this clonotype: A junction boundary mismatches the germline segment, possibly from a read error. V is TRBV5-1 and J is TRBJ2-3; the D call may be TRBD1 or TRBD2 (5 bases each). This CDR3 has 12 residues. Germline values: CDR1 SGHRS, CDR2 YFSETQ. CDR3 in amino acids: CDSSSRENTQYF. The DNA of the CDR3 is TGCGACAGCAGCAGCAGGGAGAATACGCAGTATTTT.

This clonotype was picked up many times. V usage is TRBV28 and J usage is TRBJ1-5; D not certain. Deletions cut 6 bases from V and 0 bases from J, with 15 bases between. The CDR3 has 16 amino acids. Germline V CDR1 and CDR2: MDHEN, SYDVKM. The DNA of the CDR3 is TGTGCCAGCAGAAAAAATGAGGGATATAGCAATCAGCCCCAGCATTTT. Its translation: CASRKNEGYSNQPQHF.

This clonotype was counted many times. The V call is TRBV9, the J call TRBJ2-7, with D possibly matching TRBD1 (5 bases). Germline assignment: CDR1 SGDLS and CDR2 YYNGEE. V was trimmed by 0 bases and J by 2 bases, leaving 9 bases between them. This CDR3 is 14 amino acids long. This CDR3 is CASSVAVGPYEQYF. The CDR3, as DNA: TGTGCCAGCAGCGTAGCGGTGGGGCCCTACGAGCAGTACTTC.

This clonotype was detected ten times or more. The CDR3, as DNA: TGCGCCAGCAGCTTGATGGGACAGGGGGCGCGGGGAGATACGCAGTATTTT. The encoded protein is CASSLMGQGARGDTQYF. The chain uses TRBV5-1 and TRBJ2-3, with TRBD1 matching over 12 bases. Germline V CDR1 and CDR2: SGHRS, YFSETQ. The J segment lost 5 bases and the V segment lost 1 base, leaving 8 bases of the junction unmatched. The CDR3 is 17 amino acids. The full variable domain, completed using reference TRBV5-1 and TRBJ2-3, is KAGVTQTPRYLIKTRGQQVTLSCSPISGHRSVSWYQQTPGQGLQFLFEYFSETQRNKGNFPGRFSGRQFSNSRSEMNVSTLELGDSALYLCASSLMGQGARGDTQYFGPGTRLTVL.

This clonotype was seen ten or more times. The chain couples TRBV7-6 to TRBJ1-2, with 8 bases matching TRBD1. The junction had 9 bases not matched to a gene; V was cut back by 4 bases and J by 8 bases. The CDR3 runs to 14 residues. Per germline, CDR1 SGHVS and CDR2 FNYEAQ. The DNA of the CDR3 is TGTGCCAGCAGCTCCAATTGGCAGGGGGCAGGCTACACCTTC. Translating gives CASSSNWQGAGYTF. Complete variable domain (other parts from reference TRBV7-6 and TRBJ1-2): GAGVSQSPRYKVTKRGQDVALRCDPISGHVSLYWYRQALGQGPEFLTYFNYEAQQDKSGLPNDRFSAERPEGSISTLTIQRTEQRDSAMYRCASSSNWQGAGYTFGSGTRLTVV.

The table lists this clonotype with many counts. One end of the junction fails to match germline, which may point to a read error. The chain couples TRBV7-6 to TRBJ2-1, with D tentatively TRBD2 (6 bases). The germline gives CDR1 SGHVS, CDR2 FNYEAQ. CDR3 length equals 12 residues. CDR3 residues: CASSSRLDKYSF. CDR3 in DNA: TGTGCCAGCAGCTCCCGACTAGATAAATATAGCTTC.

This clonotype was counted many times. This chain connects TRBV15 to TRBJ1-5, with D unresolved. V was shortened by 1 base and J by 5 bases, with 6 bases between the two germline ends. Germline V gene data show CDR1 as LNHNV and CDR2 as YYDKDF (reference sequence). The CDR3 contains 13 residues. CDR3 coding DNA: TGTGCCACCAGCAGAGGGGGATATCAGCCCCAGCATTTT. As protein: CATSRGGYQPQHF.

This clonotype was observed many times. The rearrangement uses TRBV5-6 and TRBJ2-7; TRBD2 is a possible D gene (6 bases). This CDR3 comprises 14 residues. V was trimmed by 4 bases and J by 2 bases, leaving 13 bases between them. Germline values: CDR1 SGHDT, CDR2 YYEEEE. In nucleotides, the CDR3 is TGTGCCAGCAGCCCAATCGGCGGGACCTACGAGCAGTACTTC. Translating it yields CASSPIGGTYEQYF.

This clonotype occurred many times. The chain has TRBV15 and TRBJ2-1, with a possible D match to TRBD2 (5 bases). Trimming removed 0 bases from V and 8 bases from J, with 11 bases in between. The V gene's germline CDR1 is LNHNV and CDR2 YYDKDF (reference sequence). The CDR3 is 14 residues long. The CDR3, as DNA: TGTGCCACCAGCAGAGATACGGGAAGGGATGAGCAGTTCTTC. Protein: CATSRDTGRDEQFF.

This clonotype appeared many times. The chain carries TRBV12-3 or TRBV12-4 and TRBJ1-1, with D perhaps matching TRBD1 (6 bases). V was trimmed by 2 bases and J by 1 base, leaving 14 bases between them. The CDR3 contains 16 residues. CDR3: CASSLLLGAWNTEAFF. The CDR3 nucleotides read TGTGCCAGCAGTTTATTACTGGGGGCATGGAACACTGAAGCTTTCTTT.

This clonotype occurred many times. The CDR3 loop is CSARQTGTINNSPLHF. For the CDR3, the DNA is TGCAGTGCCCGGCAGACAGGGACGATTAATAATTCACCCCTCCACTTT. The chain combines TRBV20-1 with TRBJ1-6, with 7 bases matching TRBD1. V was clipped by 6 bases and J by 5 bases; unmatched bases: 13. The CDR3 extends over 16 amino acids. Germline V lookup: CDR1 DFQATT, CDR2 SNEGSKA (reference sequence).

This clonotype was seen many times. The chain combines TRBV20-1 with TRBJ1-1; a possible D gene is TRBD1 (5 bases). V gave up 5 bases and J gave up 3 bases, with 16 bases separating them. The CDR3 is 14 residues long. CDR1 is DFQATT and CDR2 is SNEGSKA in the germline V gene (reference sequence). CDR3 bases: TGCAGTGCTTATGATCTGGGGGACTACACTGAAGCTTTCTTT. Protein: CSAYDLGDYTEAFF.

This clonotype was picked up many times. The V gene is TRBV5-1, the J gene TRBJ2-7; TRBD1 agrees at 11 bases. Trimming cost V 0 bases and J 4 bases; bases outside gene matches: 3. Germline V gene data show CDR1 as SGHRS and CDR2 as YFSETQ. The CDR3 totals 15 residues. CDR3 sequence reads: CASSLVGTGGYEQYF. CDR3 bases: TGCGCCAGCAGCTTGGTTGGGACAGGGGGTTACGAGCAGTACTTC.

This clonotype appeared many times. The genes are TRBV6-1 and TRBJ2-7, with TRBD1 as a possible D gene (5 bases). Germline V lookup: CDR1 MNHNS, CDR2 SASEGT. The V end was cut by 7 bases, the J end by 2 bases, with 15 bases between. This CDR3 comprises 14 residues. The DNA for the CDR3 is TGTGCCAGCAAAAAACAGGTTCAAGCCTACGAGCAGTACTTC. Residues: CASKKQVQAYEQYF.

This clonotype was seen at least ten times. The V gene is TRBV27, the J gene TRBJ2-3; D is ambiguous. Germline loops: CDR1 MNHEY, CDR2 SMNVEV (reference sequence). Trimming took off 3 bases at V and 2 bases at J, with 6 bases between the two ends. The CDR3 is 13 residues long. The CDR3 DNA sequence: TGTGCCAGCAGTTTCCTTACCACAGATACGCAGTATTTT. This translates into CASSFLTTDTQYF.

This clonotype was counted only a few times. This chain joins TRBV2 and TRBJ2-3; a weak D match, TRBD2 (5 bases). The V gene's germline CDR1 is SNHLY and CDR2 FYNNEI. This CDR3 contains 13 residues. The ends were cut back, 6 bases at V and 6 bases at J, with 13 bases in the middle. The CDR3 coding sequence is TGTGCCAGCAGCGAAAGGGTAGCGGATACGCAGTATTTT. Translating gives CASSERVADTQYF.

The chain carries TRBV7-9 and TRBJ1-3, with unresolved D. CDR1 and CDR2 (germline): SEHNR, FQNEAQ (reference sequence). The CDR3 is 12 amino acids. Trimming removed 2 bases from V and 3 bases from J, with 2 bases in between. CDR3 sequence (DNA): TGTGCCAGCAGCTTATATGGAAACACCATATATTTT. Amino acid sequence: CASSLYGNTIYF.

This clonotype was detected ten times or more. The chain employs TRBV30 and TRBJ2-7, with D perhaps matching TRBD2 (5 bases). The CDR3 contains 10 residues. CDR1 is GTSNPN and CDR2 is SVGIG in the germline V gene (reference sequence). V was trimmed by 7 bases and J by 6 bases, leaving 10 bases between them. The CDR3 DNA reads TGTGCCTCGGGGTTTCCCGAGCAGTACTTC. It translates to CASGFPEQYF.